This T cell receptor beta chain was observed in a study of OX40 agonist ivuxolimab in advanced cancers. Overall study context: Prior therapy, whether anti-PD-1, anti-PD-L1 or anti-CTLA-4, was allowed, and roughly 41% had some.

Points on this clone: Its cognate antigen is unknown.

Study-level results: Among expanded peripheral T cells, antigen specificity went undetermined. At doses 0.1 to 3.0 mg/kg, CD4+ and CD8+ clones expanded.

Assay: immunoSEQ multiplex PCR; the TCRdb copy retains only in-frame clones and omits some. The sample gives under 35,000 clones, roughly 90% of which show up once; about 33% is in the top ten. The germline V and J ends were trimmed by 4 bases and 2 bases, with 11 bases remaining between them. Germline V lookup: CDR1 MNHEY, CDR2 SMNVEV (reference sequence). There are 15 residues in the CDR3. Patients with a history of autoimmune disease or on systemic immunosuppression were excluded. The specimen comprised CD4+ or CD8+ T cells sorted from blood, sampled in a trial of the OX40 agonist ivuxolimab. This receptor was taken from an adult with an advanced solid tumor such as melanoma, head and neck, liver or kidney cancer. V usage is TRBV27 and J usage is TRBJ1-4; possibly TRBD1 for D (6 bases). DNA for the CDR3: TGTGCCAGCAGTTCAGGGGTCGGTACTAATGAAAAACTGTTTTTT. This gives the protein CASSSGVGTNEKLFF.